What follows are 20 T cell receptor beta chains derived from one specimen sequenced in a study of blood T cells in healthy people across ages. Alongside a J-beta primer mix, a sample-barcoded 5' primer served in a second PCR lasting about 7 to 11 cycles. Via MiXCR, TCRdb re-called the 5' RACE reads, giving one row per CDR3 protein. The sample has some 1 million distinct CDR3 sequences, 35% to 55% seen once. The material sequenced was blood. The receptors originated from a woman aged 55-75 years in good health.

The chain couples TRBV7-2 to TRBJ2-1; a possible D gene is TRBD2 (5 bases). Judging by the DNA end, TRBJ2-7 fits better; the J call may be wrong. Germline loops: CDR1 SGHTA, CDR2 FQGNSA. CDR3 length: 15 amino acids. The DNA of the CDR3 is TGTGCCAGCAGCTTATCCGGGATCGCGAACAAGGAGCAGTACTTC. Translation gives CASSLSGIANKEQYF.

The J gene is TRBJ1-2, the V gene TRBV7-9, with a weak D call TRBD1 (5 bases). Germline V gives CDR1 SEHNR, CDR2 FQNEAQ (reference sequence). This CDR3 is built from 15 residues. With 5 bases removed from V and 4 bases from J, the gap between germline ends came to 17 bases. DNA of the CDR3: TGTGCCAGCAGCATTCCTGGGGGAGGGTTCTATGGCTACACCTTC. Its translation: CASSIPGGGFYGYTF.

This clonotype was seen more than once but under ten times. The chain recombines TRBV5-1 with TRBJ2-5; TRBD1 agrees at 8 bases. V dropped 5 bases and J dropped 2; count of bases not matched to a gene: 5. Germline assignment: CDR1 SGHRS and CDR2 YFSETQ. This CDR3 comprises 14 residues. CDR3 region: CASRDTGGQETQYF. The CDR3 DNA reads TGCGCCAGCAGGGATACAGGGGGACAAGAGACCCAGTACTTC. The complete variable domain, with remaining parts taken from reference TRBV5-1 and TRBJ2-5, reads KAGVTQTPRYLIKTRGQQVTLSCSPISGHRSVSWYQQTPGQGLQFLFEYFSETQRNKGNFPGRFSGRQFSNSRSEMNVSTLELGDSALYLCASRDTGGQETQYFGPGTRLLVL.

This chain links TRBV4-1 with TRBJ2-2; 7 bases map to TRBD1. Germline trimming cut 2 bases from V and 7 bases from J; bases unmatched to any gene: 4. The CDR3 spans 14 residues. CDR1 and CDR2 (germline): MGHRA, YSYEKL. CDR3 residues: CASSQQQGIGELFF. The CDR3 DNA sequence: TGCGCCAGCAGCCAACAACAGGGGATCGGGGAGCTGTTTTTT.

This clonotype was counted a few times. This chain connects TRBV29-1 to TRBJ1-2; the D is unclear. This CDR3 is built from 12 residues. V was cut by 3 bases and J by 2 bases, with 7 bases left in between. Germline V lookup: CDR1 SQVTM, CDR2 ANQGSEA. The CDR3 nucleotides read TGCAGCGTTGAGGGAGAAAACTATGGCTACACCTTC. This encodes CSVEGENYGYTF.

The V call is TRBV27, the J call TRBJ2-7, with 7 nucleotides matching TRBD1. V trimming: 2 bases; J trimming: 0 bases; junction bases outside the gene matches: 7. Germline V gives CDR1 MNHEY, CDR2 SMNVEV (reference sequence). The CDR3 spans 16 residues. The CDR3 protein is CASSLGQGEASYEQYF. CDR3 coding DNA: TGTGCCAGCAGTTTAGGTCAGGGGGAAGCCTCCTACGAGCAGTACTTC.

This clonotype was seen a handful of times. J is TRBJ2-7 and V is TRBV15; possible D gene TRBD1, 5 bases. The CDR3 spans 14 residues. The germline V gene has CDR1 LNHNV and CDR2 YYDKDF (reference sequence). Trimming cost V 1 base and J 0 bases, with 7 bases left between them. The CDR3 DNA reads TGTGCCACCAGCAGAGGCAGGGACTCCTACGAGCAGTACTTC. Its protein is CATSRGRDSYEQYF.

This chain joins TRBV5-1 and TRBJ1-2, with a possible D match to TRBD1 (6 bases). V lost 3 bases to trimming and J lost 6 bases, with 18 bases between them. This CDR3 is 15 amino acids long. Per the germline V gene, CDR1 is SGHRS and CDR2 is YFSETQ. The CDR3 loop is CASSWGGAPEDGYTF. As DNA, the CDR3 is TGCGCCAGCAGCTGGGGGGGGGCCCCAGAGGATGGCTACACCTTC.

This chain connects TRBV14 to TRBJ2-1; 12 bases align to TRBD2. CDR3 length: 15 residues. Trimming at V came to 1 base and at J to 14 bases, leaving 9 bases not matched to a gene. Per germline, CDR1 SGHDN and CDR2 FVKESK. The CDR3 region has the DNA TGTGCCAGCAGCCAAGGTCAGCTAGCGGGAGGGACGAAGTTCTTC. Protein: CASSQGQLAGGTKFF.

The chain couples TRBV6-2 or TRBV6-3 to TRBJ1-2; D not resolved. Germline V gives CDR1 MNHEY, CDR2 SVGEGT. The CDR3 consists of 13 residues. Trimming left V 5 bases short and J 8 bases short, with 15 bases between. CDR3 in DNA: TGTGCCAGCAGTCCCAGCGCGGGTCAGGGCTACACCTTC. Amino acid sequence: CASSPSAGQGYTF.

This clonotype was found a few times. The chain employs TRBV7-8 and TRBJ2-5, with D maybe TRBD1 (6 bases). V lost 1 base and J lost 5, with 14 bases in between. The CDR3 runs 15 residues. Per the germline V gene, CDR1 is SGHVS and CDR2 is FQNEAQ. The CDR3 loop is CASSLGTRGSETQYF. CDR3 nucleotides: TGTGCCAGCAGCTTAGGAACAAGGGGGTCGGAGACCCAGTACTTC.

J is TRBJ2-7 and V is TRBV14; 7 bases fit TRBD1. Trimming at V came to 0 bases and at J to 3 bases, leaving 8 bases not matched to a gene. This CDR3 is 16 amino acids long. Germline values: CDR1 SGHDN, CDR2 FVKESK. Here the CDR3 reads CASSQDRRGQNYEQYF. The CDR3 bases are TGTGCCAGCAGCCAAGATAGAAGGGGGCAAAACTACGAGCAGTACTTC.

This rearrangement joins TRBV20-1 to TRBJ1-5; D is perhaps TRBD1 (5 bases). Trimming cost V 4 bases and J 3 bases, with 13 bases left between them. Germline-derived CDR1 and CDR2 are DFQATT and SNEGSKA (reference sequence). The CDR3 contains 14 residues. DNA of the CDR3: TGCAGTGCTACGAACAGGTATAACAATCAGCCCCAGCATTTT. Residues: CSATNRYNNQPQHF.

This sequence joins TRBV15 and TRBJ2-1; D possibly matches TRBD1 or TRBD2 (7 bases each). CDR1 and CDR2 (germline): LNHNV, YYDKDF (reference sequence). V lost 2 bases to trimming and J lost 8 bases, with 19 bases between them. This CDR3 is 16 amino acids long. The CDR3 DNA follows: TGTGCCACCAGCAGATATCAGGGGGGGTCCGTAGATGAGCAGTTCTTC. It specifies CATSRYQGGSVDEQFF. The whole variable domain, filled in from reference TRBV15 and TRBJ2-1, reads DAMVIQNPRYQVTQFGKPVTLSCSQTLNHNVMYWYQQKSSQAPKLLFHYYDKDFNNEADTPDNFQSRRPNTSFCFLDIRSPGLGDTAMYLCATSRYQGGSVDEQFFGPGTRLTVL.

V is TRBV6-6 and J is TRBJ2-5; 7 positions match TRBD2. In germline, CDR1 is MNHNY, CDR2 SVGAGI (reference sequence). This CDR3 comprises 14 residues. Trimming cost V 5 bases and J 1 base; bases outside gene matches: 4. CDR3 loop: CASSTREVQETQYF. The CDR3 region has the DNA TGTGCCAGCAGTACTCGGGAGGTCCAAGAGACCCAGTACTTC.

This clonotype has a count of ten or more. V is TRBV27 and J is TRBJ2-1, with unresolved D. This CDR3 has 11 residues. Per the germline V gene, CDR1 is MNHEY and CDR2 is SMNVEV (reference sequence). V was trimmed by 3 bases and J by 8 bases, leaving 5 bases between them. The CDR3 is CASSFLDEQFF. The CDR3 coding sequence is TGTGCCAGCAGTTTTCTGGATGAGCAGTTCTTC.

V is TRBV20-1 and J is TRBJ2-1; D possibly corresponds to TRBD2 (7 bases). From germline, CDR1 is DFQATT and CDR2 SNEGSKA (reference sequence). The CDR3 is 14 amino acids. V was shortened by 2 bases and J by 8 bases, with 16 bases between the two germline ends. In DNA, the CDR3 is TGCAGTGCTAGAAAGGGGGAGGGCCCCCATGAGCAGTTCTTC. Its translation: CSARKGEGPHEQFF.

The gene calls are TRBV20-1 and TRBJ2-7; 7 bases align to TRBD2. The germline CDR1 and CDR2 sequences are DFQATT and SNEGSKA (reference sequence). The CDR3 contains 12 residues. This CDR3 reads CRAGGDYNEQYF. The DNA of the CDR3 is TGCAGGGCCGGAGGGGACTACAACGAGCAGTACTTC.

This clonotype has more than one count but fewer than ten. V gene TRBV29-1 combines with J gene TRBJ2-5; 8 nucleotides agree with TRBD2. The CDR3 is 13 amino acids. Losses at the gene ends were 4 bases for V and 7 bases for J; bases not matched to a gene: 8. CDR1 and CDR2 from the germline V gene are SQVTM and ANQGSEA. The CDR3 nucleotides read TGCAGCGTTGCTCCCGGGGGGGTAAGGACCCAGTACTTC. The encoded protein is CSVAPGGVRTQYF.

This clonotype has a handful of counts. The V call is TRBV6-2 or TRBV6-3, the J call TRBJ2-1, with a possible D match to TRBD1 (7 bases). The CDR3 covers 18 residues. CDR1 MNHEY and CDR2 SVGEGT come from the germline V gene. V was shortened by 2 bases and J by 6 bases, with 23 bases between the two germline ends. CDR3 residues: CASSYNRGGTVSPNEQFF. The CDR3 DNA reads TGTGCCAGCAGTTACAACAGGGGCGGGACTGTCAGTCCCAATGAGCAGTTCTTC.